These 24 T cell receptor beta chains originate from one sample sequenced in a study of blood T cell repertoires in COVID-19. The assay was immunoSEQ multiplex PCR, and TCRdb's table has in-frame clones only and misses some. The sample yields about 300,000 clones, around 87% seen once. Sequencing input: peripheral blood. The receptor set was obtained from a man between 18 and 35 years old with active or convalescent COVID-19.

This chain links TRBV27 with TRBJ1-2, with TRBD1 matching over 7 bases. Germline-derived CDR1 and CDR2 are MNHEY and SMNVEV (reference sequence). The CDR3 consists of 13 residues. The trim removed 6 bases at V and 4 bases at J, leaving 5 bases unmatched. CDR3 residues: CASRADRVYGYTF. CDR3 DNA: TGTGCCAGCAGAGCCGACAGGGTCTATGGCTACACCTTC.

This chain uses TRBV18 with TRBJ2-7, with 9 bases lining up with TRBD1. The CDR3 sequence is 15 residues long. Trimming cost V 3 bases and J 4 bases; bases outside gene matches: 7. The germline CDR1 and CDR2 sequences are KGHSH and LQKENI. The CDR3 loop is CASSPGQGYYYEQYF. The CDR3, as DNA: TGTGCCAGCTCACCGGGACAGGGCTACTATTACGAGCAGTACTTC. Full variable domain (outside the CDR3, taken from reference TRBV18 and TRBJ2-7): NAGVMQNPRHLVRRRGQEARLRCSPMKGHSHVYWYRQLPEEGLKFMVYLQKENIIDESGMPKERFSAEFPKEGPSILRIQQVVRGDSAAYFCASSPGQGYYYEQYFGPGTRLTVT.

V and J are TRBV12-5 and TRBJ2-1; 10 bases are a match to TRBD1. V was pared by 5 bases and J by 2 bases, with 6 bases of the junction left unmatched. CDR1 is LGHNT, CDR2 FRNRAP, per germline. CDR3 size: 16 residues. The CDR3 bases are TGTGCTAGTGGTCCTGCGACAGGGGGCGCCTACAATGAGCAGTTCTTC. It codes for CASGPATGGAYNEQFF.

The chain combines TRBV6-6 with TRBJ1-1; D remains ambiguous. Per the germline V gene, CDR1 is MNHNY and CDR2 is SVGAGI (reference sequence). The CDR3 spans 11 residues. Between the trimmed V and J ends, which lost 6 bases and 4 bases, there was a span of 6 bases. The CDR3: CASSLRTEAFF. CDR3 DNA: TGTGCCAGCAGCCTCCGCACTGAAGCTTTCTTT.

This clone showed up just once. The genes are TRBV6-5 and TRBJ2-3, with 14 bases that match TRBD2. V shed 2 bases, J shed 4 bases, and the junction held 2 bases outside the gene matches. The CDR3 totals 16 residues. From germline, CDR1 is MNHEY and CDR2 SVGAGI. DNA for the CDR3: TGTGCCAGCAGTTACAGACTAGCGGGAGGGCCAGATACGCAGTATTTT. Residues: CASSYRLAGGPDTQYF.

The V gene is TRBV25-1, the J gene TRBJ2-5, with 7 bases that match TRBD1. Trimming took 4 bases from V and 5 from J; bases not matched to a gene: 7. The germline gives CDR1 MGHDK, CDR2 SYGVNS. The CDR3 is 14 residues long. The DNA of the CDR3 is TGTGCCAGCAGTGCGACGGACAGGAAGGAGACCCAGTACTTC. This gives the protein CASSATDRKETQYF.

In its sample, this clone was seen once. The rearrangement links TRBV27 to TRBJ2-2, with 8 bases identical to TRBD1. Germline V gene lookup returns CDR1 MNHEY and CDR2 SMNVEV (reference sequence). CDR3 size: 15 residues. After removal of 3 bases from V and 5 bases from J, the junction contained 5 bases not matched to a gene. The CDR3 loop reads CASSFGTGPTGELFF. CDR3 nucleotide sequence: TGTGCCAGCAGTTTTGGGACAGGCCCAACCGGGGAGCTGTTTTTT.

This chain uses TRBV18 with TRBJ2-1, with unresolved D. Germline CDR1 KGHSH, CDR2 LQKENI. V gave up 1 base and J gave up 4 bases, with 8 bases separating them. The CDR3 contains 14 residues. CDR3: CASSPRNLYNEQFF. The CDR3 coding sequence is TGTGCCAGCTCACCACGAAACCTATACAATGAGCAGTTCTTC.

The V and J genes are TRBV10-3 and TRBJ1-5; D gene uncertain. The V and J ends lost 5 bases and 6 bases respectively, with 11 bases between them. Germline values: CDR1 ENHRY, CDR2 SYGVKD. This CDR3 contains 13 residues. CDR3 nucleotide sequence: TGTGCCATCAGTAACAGTGATTTTCAGCCCCAGCATTTT. It yields the protein CAISNSDFQPQHF.

The V and J genes are TRBV7-2 and TRBJ1-5; D perhaps matches TRBD1 (6 bases). The CDR3 is 15 amino acids. The V and J ends lost 1 base and 2 bases respectively, with 9 bases between them. Germline CDR1 is SGHTA and CDR2 is FQGNSA. The CDR3 DNA reads as TGTGCCAGCAGCTTAGGGTCAGGGGGCAATCAGCCCCAGCATTTT. Its protein is CASSLGSGGNQPQHF. Drawing the rest from reference TRBV7-2 and TRBJ1-5, the complete variable domain is GAGVSQSPSNKVTEKGKDVELRCDPISGHTALYWYRQSLGQGLEFLIYFQGNSAPDKSGLPSDRFSAERTGGSVSTLTIQRTQQEDSAVYLCASSLGSGGNQPQHFGDGTRLSIL.

In DNA, the CDR3 is TGTGCCAGCAGCTTAGCGGGAACTGGGGCCAACGTCCTGACTTTC. Translated, it gives CASSLAGTGANVLTF. The gene calls are TRBV5-6 and TRBJ2-6; 7 nucleotides align to TRBD2. The germline gives CDR1 SGHDT, CDR2 YYEEEE. The CDR3 spans 15 residues. With 2 bases clipped from V and 2 bases from J, the junction kept 1 base outside the gene matches.

The chain recombines TRBV7-9 with TRBJ2-3; D gene ambiguous. The CDR3 extends over 13 amino acids. The germline V gene has CDR1 SEHNR and CDR2 FQNEAQ (reference sequence). V gave up 4 bases and J gave up 1 base, with 6 bases separating them. The CDR3 DNA follows: TGTGCCAGCAGCTCTCAGGGCACAGATACGCAGTATTTT. This codes for CASSSQGTDTQYF. The whole variable domain, remainder taken from reference TRBV7-9 and TRBJ2-3, is DTGVSQNPRHKITKRGQNVTFRCDPISEHNRLYWYRQTLGQGPEFLTYFQNEAQLEKSRLLSDRFSAERPKGSFSTLEIQRTEQGDSAMYLCASSSQGTDTQYFGPGTRLTVL.

This chain joins TRBV5-1 and TRBJ2-1; TRBD2 matches 12 bases. V trimming: 4 bases; J trimming: 8 bases; junction bases outside the gene matches: 7. The CDR3 length is 15 residues. CDR1 is SGHRS and CDR2 is YFSETQ in the germline V gene. This CDR3 reads CASSSLAGGRDEQFF. For the CDR3, the DNA is TGCGCCAGCAGCAGTCTAGCGGGAGGGCGGGATGAGCAGTTCTTC.

J is TRBJ1-6 and V is TRBV12-5; a weak D match, TRBD1 (6 bases). The germline CDR1 and CDR2 sequences are LGHNT and FRNRAP. Deletions cut 6 bases from V and 4 bases from J, with 10 bases between. This CDR3 comprises 14 residues. This CDR3 reads CASGPDSYNSPLHF. Here the CDR3 DNA reads TGTGCTAGTGGACCGGACAGTTATAATTCACCCCTCCACTTT.

V and J are TRBV12-2 and TRBJ2-5; no DNA check was done on the table's D call, TRBD1. TRBV12-2 is classified as a pseudogene. This CDR3 comprises 18 residues. The CDR3: CASRLALRQGRIGETQYF. Written as DNA, the CDR3 is TGTGCAAGTCGCTTAGCGCTCCGACAGGGACGGATTGGGGAGACCCAGTACTTC.

The rearrangement uses TRBV11-2 and TRBJ1-2, with 8 bases identical to TRBD1. V shed 5 bases and J 8 bases; nucleotides not matched to a gene: 4. This CDR3 has 12 amino acids. CDR1 and CDR2 from the germline V gene are SGHAT and FQNNGV. The CDR3 is CASSLRGRGYTF. The CDR3 DNA sequence: TGTGCCAGCAGCCTCAGGGGGCGCGGCTACACCTTC.

The chain combines TRBV3-1 (or the pseudogene TRBV3-2) with TRBJ1-2; perhaps TRBD1 as D (6 bases). Germline V gene data show CDR1 as LGHDT and CDR2 as YNNKEL (reference sequence). Between the trimmed V and J ends, which lost 1 base and 7 bases, there was a span of 13 bases. The CDR3 extends over 14 amino acids. CDR3 sequence: CASSQGITGIGYTF. The CDR3 bases are TGTGCCAGCAGCCAAGGAATAACAGGGATTGGCTACACCTTC.

This rearrangement joins TRBV2 to TRBJ2-5, with TRBD2 identical over 8 bases. CDR1 SNHLY and CDR2 FYNNEI come from the germline V gene. Germline trimming cut 7 bases from V and 4 bases from J; bases unmatched to any gene: 14. The CDR3 extends over 16 amino acids. The CDR3 nucleotides read TGTGCCAGCAAAAAAGTGGTCGGGAGGGAGAGAGAGACCCAGTACTTC. Protein product: CASKKVVGRERETQYF.

Only a few counts were recorded for this clone. The chain recombines TRBV7-2 with TRBJ2-7; D might be TRBD1 (6 bases). CDR1 is SGHTA, CDR2 FQGNSA, per germline. The CDR3 totals 13 residues. Trimming cost V 2 bases and J 12 bases, with 17 bases left between them. In DNA, the CDR3 is TGTGCCAGCAGCTTAAGGTGGGGGCCAGTTGGGTACTTC. This sequence encodes CASSLRWGPVGYF.

The J gene is TRBJ2-1, the V gene TRBV6-4, with D perhaps TRBD1 (5 bases). Germline lookup yields CDR1 MRHNA and CDR2 SNTAGT. This CDR3 contains 14 residues. V lost 3 bases and J 5 bases, leaving 11 bases between the germline ends. CDR3 sequence (DNA): TGTGCCAGCAGTGATAGGGGCGGAAACAATGAGCAGTTCTTC. Translation gives CASSDRGGNNEQFF.

The chain has TRBV5-6 and TRBJ2-7, with D hard to call. This CDR3 is built from 15 residues. Germline CDR1 is SGHDT and CDR2 is YYEEEE. With 2 bases removed from V and 0 bases from J, the gap between germline ends came to 12 bases. The CDR3 DNA reads as TGTGCCAGCAGCTTATCCCCCGAGAGCTCCTACGAGCAGTACTTC. This sequence encodes CASSLSPESSYEQYF.

In this sample, this clone turned up a few times. The chain recombines TRBV7-9 with TRBJ1-1, with D hard to call. Between the trimmed V and J ends, which lost 3 bases and 1 base, there was a span of 21 bases. Per the germline V gene, CDR1 is SEHNR and CDR2 is FQNEAQ (reference sequence). The CDR3 has 18 residues. CDR3: CASSFFRAEVSRNTEAFF. CDR3 nucleotides: TGTGCCAGCAGCTTCTTTCGGGCGGAGGTAAGCAGGAACACTGAAGCTTTCTTT.

The genes are TRBV4-1 and TRBJ1-5, with D perhaps matching TRBD1 (6 bases). V was trimmed by 4 bases and J by 0 bases, leaving 10 bases between them. The CDR3 totals 15 residues. CDR1 and CDR2 (germline): MGHRA, YSYEKL. CDR3 sequence reads: CASSLTQGSNQPQHF. CDR3 nucleotide sequence: TGCGCCAGCAGCCTCACACAGGGTAGCAATCAGCCCCAGCATTTT.

This clone was detected only a few times. The V and J genes are TRBV12-5 and TRBJ1-6; D is possibly TRBD1 (5 bases). Trimming shortened V by 7 bases and J by 7 bases, and 14 bases separated the two germline ends. Per the germline V gene, CDR1 is LGHNT and CDR2 is FRNRAP. The CDR3 contains 14 residues. CDR3 DNA sequence: TGTGCTAGTGCCCTCGGCAGGGAAAATTCACCCCTCCACTTT. Amino acid sequence: CASALGRENSPLHF.